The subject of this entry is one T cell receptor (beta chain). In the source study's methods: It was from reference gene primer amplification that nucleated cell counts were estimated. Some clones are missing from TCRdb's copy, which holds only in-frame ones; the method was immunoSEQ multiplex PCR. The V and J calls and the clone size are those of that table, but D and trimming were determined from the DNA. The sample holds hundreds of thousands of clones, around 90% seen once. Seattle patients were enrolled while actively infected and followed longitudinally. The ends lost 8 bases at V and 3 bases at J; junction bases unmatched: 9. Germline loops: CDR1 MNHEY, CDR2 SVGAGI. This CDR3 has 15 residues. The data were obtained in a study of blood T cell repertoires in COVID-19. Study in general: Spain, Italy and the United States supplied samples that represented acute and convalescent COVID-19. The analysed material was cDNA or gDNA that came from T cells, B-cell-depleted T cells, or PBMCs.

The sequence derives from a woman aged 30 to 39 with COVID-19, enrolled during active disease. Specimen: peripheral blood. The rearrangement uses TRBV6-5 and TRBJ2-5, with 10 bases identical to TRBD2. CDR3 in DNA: TGTGCCAGCCGCCGACTAGCGGGTCAAAAAGAGACCCAGTACTTC. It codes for CASRRLAGQKETQYF.